Below are 16 T cell receptor beta chains sequenced from a single sample in a study of cytomegalovirus exposure and HLA in healthy donors. Assay: immunoSEQ multiplex PCR; the TCRdb copy retains only in-frame clones and omits some. The profile shows hundreds of thousands of clones, around 86% of them singletons. Source material: PBMCs. Receptors were obtained from a woman between 18 and 30 years old in good health and CMV-seropositive.

This chain uses TRBV6-5 with TRBJ2-5, with a possible D match to TRBD1 (5 bases). CDR3 length: 16 residues. Germline assignment: CDR1 MNHEY and CDR2 SVGAGI. V was shortened by 0 bases and J by 4 bases, with 15 bases between the two germline ends. DNA for the CDR3: TGTGCCAGCAGTTACTCGGGAAGACAGTTTCGAGAGACCCAGTACTTC. The encoded protein is CASSYSGRQFRETQYF.

V and J are TRBV5-1 and TRBJ2-7; 8 positions agree with TRBD2. Trimming took 1 base from V and 0 from J; bases not matched to a gene: 3. This CDR3 spans 15 amino acids. The germline V gene encodes CDR1 SGHRS and CDR2 YFSETQ. CDR3 amino acids: CASSLPSGSSYEQYF. The CDR3 DNA sequence: TGCGCCAGCAGCTTGCCCAGCGGGAGCTCCTACGAGCAGTACTTC.

The gene calls are TRBV28 and TRBJ1-2; 11 bases fit TRBD1. V was pared by 6 bases and J by 7 bases, with 7 bases of the junction left unmatched. Germline V gene lookup returns CDR1 MDHEN and CDR2 SYDVKM. The CDR3 loop spans 14 amino acids. CDR3 DNA: TGTGCCAGCAGATCTGGACAGGGGGCATTTGGCTACACCTTC. Translated, it gives CASRSGQGAFGYTF.

The gene calls are TRBV28 and TRBJ2-3; possible D gene TRBD2, 6 bases. V dropped 8 bases and J dropped 5 bases, with 14 bases sitting between them. The CDR3 has 13 amino acids. CDR1 is MDHEN, CDR2 SYDVKM, per germline. In DNA form, the CDR3 reads TGTGCCAGCGTTCTCGGGGGTCAAGATACGCAGTATTTT. It specifies CASVLGGQDTQYF.

The chain carries TRBV10-2 and TRBJ2-7, with TRBD2 as a possible D gene (6 bases). Germline lookup yields CDR1 WSHSY and CDR2 SAAADI. The germline V and J ends were trimmed by 6 bases and 4 bases, with 13 bases remaining between them. The length of the CDR3 is 13 residues. This chain's CDR3 is CASRGIAAYEQYF. The DNA for the CDR3 is TGCGCCAGCAGGGGGATAGCGGCGTACGAGCAGTACTTC.

The chain combines TRBV5-1 with TRBJ2-1; 16 positions agree with TRBD2. With 2 bases clipped from V and 7 bases from J, the junction kept 12 bases outside the gene matches. Germline CDR1 is SGHRS and CDR2 is YFSETQ. The CDR3 is 19 amino acids. CDR3 amino acids: CASSFTGTSGRAFKNEQFF. Here the CDR3 DNA reads TGCGCCAGCAGCTTTACCGGGACTAGCGGGAGGGCTTTCAAAAATGAGCAGTTCTTC.

The rearrangement joins TRBV9 to TRBJ1-5; TRBD1 matches 8 bases. J lost 5 bases, V lost 3 bases, and 7 bases had no gene match. Germline V gene sequence: CDR1 SGDLS, CDR2 YYNGEE. The CDR3 is 15 amino acids. Here the CDR3 reads CASSAQGALDQPQHF. The CDR3, as DNA: TGTGCCAGCAGCGCCCAGGGGGCCCTTGATCAGCCCCAGCATTTT.

The V call is TRBV30, the J call TRBJ2-5, with D tentatively TRBD2 (5 bases). The CDR3 is made up of 14 amino acids. The V gene lost 5 bases and the J gene lost 0 bases, with 13 bases spanning the gap. The germline V gene encodes CDR1 GTSNPN and CDR2 SVGIG (reference sequence). DNA for the CDR3: TGTGCCTGGGAGGGCCGATATTACCAAGAGACCCAGTACTTC. Its translation: CAWEGRYYQETQYF. The whole variable domain, filled in from reference TRBV30 and TRBJ2-5, reads SQTIHQWPATLVQPVGSPLSLECTVEGTSNPNLYWYRQAAGRGLQLLFYSVGIGQISSEVPQNLSASRPQDRQFILSSKKLLLSDSGFYLCAWEGRYYQETQYFGPGTRLLVL.

The J gene is TRBJ1-1, the V gene TRBV7-9; D remains ambiguous. The V end lost 0 bases, the J end lost 8 bases, and 10 bases lay between the germline ends. Germline CDR1 is SEHNR and CDR2 is FQNEAQ (reference sequence). This CDR3 spans 13 amino acids. The CDR3 DNA reads as TGTGCCAGCAGCTTAGCGCGCGCCTCCGAAGCTTTCTTT. Translating gives CASSLARASEAFF.

The rearrangement uses TRBV5-1 and TRBJ2-7; TRBD1 matches 8 bases. The CDR3 loop spans 18 amino acids. V was clipped by 4 bases and J by 2 bases; unmatched bases: 17. Germline CDR1 is SGHRS and CDR2 is YFSETQ. Here the CDR3 reads CASSLPPGAGGWAYEQYF. Here the CDR3 DNA reads TGCGCCAGCAGCCTGCCTCCGGGGGCAGGGGGCTGGGCCTACGAGCAGTACTTC.

The V and J genes are TRBV7-9 and TRBJ2-7; 7 nucleotides line up with TRBD1. The germline CDR1 and CDR2 sequences are SEHNR and FQNEAQ (reference sequence). CDR3 size: 16 residues. V dropped 1 base and J dropped 0; count of bases not matched to a gene: 6. The CDR3, as DNA: TGTGCCAGCAGCTTAGACAGGGGACCTGGCTCCTACGAGCAGTACTTC. Its translation: CASSLDRGPGSYEQYF.

This clone was recorded only once. The genes are TRBV18 and TRBJ1-2, with D unclear. V was trimmed by 3 bases and J by 6 bases, leaving 11 bases between them. The CDR3 loop spans 13 amino acids. Germline lookup yields CDR1 KGHSH and CDR2 LQKENI. CDR3 nucleotide sequence: TGTGCCAGCTCACCCGGTTCGGGGAATGGCTACACCTTC. As protein: CASSPGSGNGYTF.

The CDR3 nucleotides read TGCGCCAGCAGCCAAGGGGACAGGAGCCATAGCAATCAGCCCCAGCATTTT. This encodes CASSQGDRSHSNQPQHF. The gene calls are TRBV4-1 and TRBJ1-5; 8 positions match TRBD1. Germline-derived CDR1 and CDR2 are MGHRA and YSYEKL. V dropped 1 base and J dropped 0; count of bases not matched to a gene: 5. The CDR3 loop spans 17 amino acids.

The chain employs TRBV18 and TRBJ2-6, with 7 bases aligning to TRBD2. This CDR3 is built from 18 residues. Per germline, CDR1 KGHSH and CDR2 LQKENI. The V and J ends lost 3 bases and 0 bases, in that order; junction bases with no gene match: 8. The CDR3 DNA reads TGTGCCAGCTCACCGGTGGGAGGGCTAAACTCTGGGGCCAACGTCCTGACTTTC. It yields the protein CASSPVGGLNSGANVLTF.

The rearrangement uses TRBV27 and TRBJ2-7; TRBD1 aligns across 7 bases. This CDR3 contains 14 residues. CDR1 MNHEY and CDR2 SMNVEV come from the germline V gene (reference sequence). Losses at the gene ends were 6 bases for V and 3 bases for J; bases not matched to a gene: 8. This chain's CDR3 is CASRPGQVFYEQYF. The CDR3 DNA reads TGTGCCAGCAGACCCGGACAGGTATTCTACGAGCAGTACTTC.

J is TRBJ2-5 and V is TRBV14, with a tentative D call TRBD1 (5 bases). V shed 5 bases and J shed 4 bases, with 17 bases lying between them. The V gene's germline CDR1 is SGHDN and CDR2 FVKESK. The CDR3 runs to 15 residues. CDR3 nucleotides: TGTGCCAGCAGCTTGATGGCAGGGTTGATAGAGACCCAGTACTTC. Its protein is CASSLMAGLIETQYF. Variable domain in full (rest from reference TRBV14 and TRBJ2-5): EAGVTQFPSHSVIEKGQTVTLRCDPISGHDNLYWYRRVMGKEIKFLLHFVKESKQDESGMPNNRFLAERTGGTYSTLKVQPAELEDSGVYFCASSLMAGLIETQYFGPGTRLLVL.